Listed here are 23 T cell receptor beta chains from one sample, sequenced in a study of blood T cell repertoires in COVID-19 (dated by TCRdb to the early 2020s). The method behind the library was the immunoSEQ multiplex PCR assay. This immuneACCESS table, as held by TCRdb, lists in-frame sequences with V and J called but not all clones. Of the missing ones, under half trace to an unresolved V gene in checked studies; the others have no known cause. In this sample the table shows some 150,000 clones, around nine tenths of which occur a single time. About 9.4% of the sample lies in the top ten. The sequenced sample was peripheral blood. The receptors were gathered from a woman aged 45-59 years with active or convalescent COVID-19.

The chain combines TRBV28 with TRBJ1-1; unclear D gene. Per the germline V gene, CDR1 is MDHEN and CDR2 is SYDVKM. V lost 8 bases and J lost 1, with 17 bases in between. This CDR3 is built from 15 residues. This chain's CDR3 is CASPPGVESNTEAFF. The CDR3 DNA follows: TGTGCCAGCCCCCCCGGGGTTGAATCGAACACTGAAGCTTTCTTT.

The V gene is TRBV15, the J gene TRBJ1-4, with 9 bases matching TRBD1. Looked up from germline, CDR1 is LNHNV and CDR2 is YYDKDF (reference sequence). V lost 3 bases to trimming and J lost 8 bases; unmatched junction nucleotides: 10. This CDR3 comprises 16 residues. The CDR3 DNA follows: TGTGCCACCAGCAGTTCTGCGGGACAGGGACGCGAAAAACTGTTTTTT. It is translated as CATSSSAGQGREKLFF.

CDR3 nucleotide sequence: TGTGCCAGCAGCTCAACCCCCTCCACACCTGGAAACACCATATATTTT. Residues: CASSSTPSTPGNTIYF. The rearrangement links TRBV7-6 to TRBJ1-3; D remains ambiguous. Per the germline V gene, CDR1 is SGHVS and CDR2 is FNYEAQ. V lost 4 bases and J lost 2, with 15 bases in between. This CDR3 contains 16 residues.

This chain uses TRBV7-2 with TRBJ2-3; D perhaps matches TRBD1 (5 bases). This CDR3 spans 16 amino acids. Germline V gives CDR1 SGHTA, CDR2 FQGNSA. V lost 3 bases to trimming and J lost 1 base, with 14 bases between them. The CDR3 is CASSLTPGSGTDTQYF. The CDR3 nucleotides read TGTGCCAGCAGCTTGACTCCAGGGTCAGGCACAGATACGCAGTATTTT.

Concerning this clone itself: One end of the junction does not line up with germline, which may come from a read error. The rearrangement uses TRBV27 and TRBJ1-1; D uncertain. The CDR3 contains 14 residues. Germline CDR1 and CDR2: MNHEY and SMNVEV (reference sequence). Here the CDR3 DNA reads TGTGCCACCATCTCCCCCCCGGTGAAGACTGAAGCTTTCTTT. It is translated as CATISPPVKTEAFF.

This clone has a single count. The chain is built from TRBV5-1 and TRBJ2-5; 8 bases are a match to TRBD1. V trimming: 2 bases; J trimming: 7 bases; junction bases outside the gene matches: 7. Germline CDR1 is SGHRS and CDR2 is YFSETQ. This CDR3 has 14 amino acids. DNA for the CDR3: TGCGCCAGCAGCTTCCCAGGGGGCGAGGGGACCCAGTACTTC. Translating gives CASSFPGGEGTQYF.

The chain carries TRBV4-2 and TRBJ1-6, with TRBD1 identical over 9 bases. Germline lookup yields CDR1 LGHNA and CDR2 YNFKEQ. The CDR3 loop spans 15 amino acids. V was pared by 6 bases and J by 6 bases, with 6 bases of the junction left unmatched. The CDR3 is CASSSRDRVNSPLHF. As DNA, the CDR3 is TGTGCCAGCAGTTCTCGGGACAGGGTTAATTCACCCCTCCACTTT.

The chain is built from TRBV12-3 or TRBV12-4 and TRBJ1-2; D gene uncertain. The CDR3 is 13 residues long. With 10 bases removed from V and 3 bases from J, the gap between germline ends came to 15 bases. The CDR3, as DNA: TGTGCCACCGAGAATCCGGCGGACTATGGCTACACCTTC. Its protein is CATENPADYGYTF.

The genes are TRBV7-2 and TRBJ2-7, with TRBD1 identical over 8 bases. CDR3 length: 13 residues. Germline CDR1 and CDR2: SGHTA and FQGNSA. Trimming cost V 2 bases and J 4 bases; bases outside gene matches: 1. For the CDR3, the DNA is TGTGCCAGCAGCTTACAGGGGGCATACGAGCAGTACTTC. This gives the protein CASSLQGAYEQYF.

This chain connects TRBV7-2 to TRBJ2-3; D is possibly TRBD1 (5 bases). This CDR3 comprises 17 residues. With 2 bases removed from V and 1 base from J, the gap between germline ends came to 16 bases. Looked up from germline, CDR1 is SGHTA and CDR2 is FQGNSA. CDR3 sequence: CASSLSSTVSGTDTQYF. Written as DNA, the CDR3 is TGTGCCAGCAGCTTATCGTCGACAGTGAGTGGCACAGATACGCAGTATTTT.

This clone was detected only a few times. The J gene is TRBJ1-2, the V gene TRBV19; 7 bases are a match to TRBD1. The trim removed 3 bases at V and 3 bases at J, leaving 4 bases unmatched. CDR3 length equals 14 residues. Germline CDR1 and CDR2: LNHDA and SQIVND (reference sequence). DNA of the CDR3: TGTGCCAGTAGTATCCCTGGGACAGACTATGGCTACACCTTC. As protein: CASSIPGTDYGYTF.

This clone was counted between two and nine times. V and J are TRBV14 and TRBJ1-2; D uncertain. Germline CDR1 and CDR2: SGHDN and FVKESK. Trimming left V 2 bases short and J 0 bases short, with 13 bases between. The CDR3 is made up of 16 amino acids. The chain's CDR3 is CASSQPGLGSNYGYTF. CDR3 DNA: TGTGCCAGCAGCCAACCTGGACTCGGATCTAACTATGGCTACACCTTC.

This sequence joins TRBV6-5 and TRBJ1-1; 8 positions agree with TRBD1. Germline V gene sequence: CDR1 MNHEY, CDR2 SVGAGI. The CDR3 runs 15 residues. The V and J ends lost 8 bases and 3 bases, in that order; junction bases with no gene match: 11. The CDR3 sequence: CASRTGRDEYTEAFF. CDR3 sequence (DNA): TGTGCCAGCCGGACAGGGAGGGACGAATACACTGAAGCTTTCTTT.

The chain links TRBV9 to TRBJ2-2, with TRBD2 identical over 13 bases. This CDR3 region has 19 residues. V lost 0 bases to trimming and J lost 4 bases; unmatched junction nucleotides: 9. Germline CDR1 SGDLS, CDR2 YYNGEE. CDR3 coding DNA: TGTGCCAGCAGCGTAGCTCCACTAGCGGGGGGGCCGGGCACCGGGGAGCTGTTTTTT. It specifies CASSVAPLAGGPGTGELFF.

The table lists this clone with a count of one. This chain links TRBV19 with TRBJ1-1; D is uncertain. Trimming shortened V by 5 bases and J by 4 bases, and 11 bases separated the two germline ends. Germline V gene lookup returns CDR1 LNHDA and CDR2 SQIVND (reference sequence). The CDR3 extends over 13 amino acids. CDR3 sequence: CASSLEGRTEAFF. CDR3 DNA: TGTGCCAGTAGTCTCGAGGGTCGCACTGAAGCTTTCTTT. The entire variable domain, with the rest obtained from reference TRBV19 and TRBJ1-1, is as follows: DGGITQSPKYLFRKEGQNVTLSCEQNLNHDAMYWYRQDPGQGLRLIYYSQIVNDFQKGDIAEGYSVSREKKESFPLTVTSAQKNPTAFYLCASSLEGRTEAFFGQGTRLTVV.

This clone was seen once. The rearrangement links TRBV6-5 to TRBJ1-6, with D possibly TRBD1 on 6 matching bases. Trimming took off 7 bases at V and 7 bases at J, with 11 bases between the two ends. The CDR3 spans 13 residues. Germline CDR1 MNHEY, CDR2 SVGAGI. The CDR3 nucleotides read TGTGCCAGCAAAACAGGGCGAAATTCACCCCTCCACTTT. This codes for CASKTGRNSPLHF.

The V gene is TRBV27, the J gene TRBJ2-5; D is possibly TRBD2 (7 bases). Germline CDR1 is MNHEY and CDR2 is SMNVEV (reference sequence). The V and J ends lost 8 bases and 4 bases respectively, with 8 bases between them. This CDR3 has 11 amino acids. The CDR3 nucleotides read TGTGCCAGCGGGGGGGCAGAGACCCAGTACTTC. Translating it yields CASGGAETQYF.

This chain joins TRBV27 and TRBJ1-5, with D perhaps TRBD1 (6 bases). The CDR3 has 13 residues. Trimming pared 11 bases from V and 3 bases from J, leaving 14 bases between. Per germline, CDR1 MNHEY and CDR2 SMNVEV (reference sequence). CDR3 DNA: TGTGCCCGCCGGGGGGCGGACAATCAGCCCCAGCATTTT. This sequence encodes CARRGADNQPQHF.

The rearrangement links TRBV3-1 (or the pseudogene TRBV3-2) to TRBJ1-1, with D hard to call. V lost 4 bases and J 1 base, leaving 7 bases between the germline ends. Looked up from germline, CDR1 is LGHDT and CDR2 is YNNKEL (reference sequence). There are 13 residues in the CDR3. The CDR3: CASSLAGNTEAFF. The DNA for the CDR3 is TGTGCCAGCAGCCTTGCGGGGAACACTGAAGCTTTCTTT.

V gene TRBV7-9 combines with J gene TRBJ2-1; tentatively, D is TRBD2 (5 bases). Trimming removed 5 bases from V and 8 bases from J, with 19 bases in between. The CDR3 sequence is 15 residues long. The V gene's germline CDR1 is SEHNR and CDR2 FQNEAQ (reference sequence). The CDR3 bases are TGTGCCAGCAGCCCCCATAGACTGACTATGCATGAGCAGTTCTTC. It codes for CASSPHRLTMHEQFF.

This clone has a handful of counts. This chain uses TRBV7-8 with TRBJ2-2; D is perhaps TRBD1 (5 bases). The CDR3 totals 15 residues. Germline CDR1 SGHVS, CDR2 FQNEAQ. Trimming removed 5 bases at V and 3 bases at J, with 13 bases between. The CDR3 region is CASSRRQSYTGELFF. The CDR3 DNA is TGTGCCAGCAGCCGCAGACAGTCATACACCGGGGAGCTGTTTTTT.

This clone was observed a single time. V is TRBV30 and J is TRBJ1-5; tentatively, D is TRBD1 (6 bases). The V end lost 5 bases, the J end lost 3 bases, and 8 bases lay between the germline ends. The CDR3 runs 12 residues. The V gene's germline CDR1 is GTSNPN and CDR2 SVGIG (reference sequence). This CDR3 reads CAWGQNNQPQHF. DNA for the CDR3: TGTGCCTGGGGACAGAACAATCAGCCCCAGCATTTT.

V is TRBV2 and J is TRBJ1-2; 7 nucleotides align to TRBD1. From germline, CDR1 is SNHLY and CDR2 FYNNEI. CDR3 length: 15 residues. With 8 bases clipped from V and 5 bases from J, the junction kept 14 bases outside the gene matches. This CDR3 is CASVGQDLALYGYTF. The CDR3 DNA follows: TGTGCCAGCGTCGGACAGGATCTCGCTCTTTATGGCTACACCTTC. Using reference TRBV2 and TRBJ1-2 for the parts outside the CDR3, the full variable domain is EPEVTQTPSHQVTQMGQEVILRCVPISNHLYFYWYRQILGQKVEFLVSFYNNEISEKSEIFDDQFSVERPDGSNFTLKIRSTKLEDSAMYFCASVGQDLALYGYTFGSGTRLTVV.